These 25 T cell receptor beta chains were all obtained from the same sample, sequenced in a study of T-cell memory formation after mild COVID-19. MiXCR, run by TCRdb on the 5' RACE reads, gives a single entry per CDR3 protein. The sample lists roughly 450,000 distinct CDR3 sequences, over 15% occurring once. Sample: PBMCs or a T cell subset sorted from them (not recorded which). These receptors originate from an adult woman who had mild COVID-19 (a few samples of this study predate the infection). Cell type and time point are not known.

This sequence joins TRBV7-8 and TRBJ1-1, with D maybe TRBD1 (5 bases). Germline V gene sequence: CDR1 SGHVS, CDR2 FQNEAQ. V dropped 5 bases and J dropped 1 base, with 14 bases sitting between them. There are 15 residues in the CDR3. CDR3 sequence reads: CASSRSGQGNTEAFF. The CDR3 coding sequence is TGTGCCAGCAGCCGGTCCGGGCAGGGGAACACTGAAGCTTTCTTT. The complete variable domain, with remaining parts taken from reference TRBV7-8 and TRBJ1-1, reads GAGVSQSPRYKVAKRGQDVALRCDPISGHVSLFWYQQALGQGPEFLTYFQNEAQLDKSGLPSDRFFAERPEGSVSTLKIQRTQQEDSAVYLCASSRSGQGNTEAFFGQGTRLTVV.

The V and J genes are TRBV9 and TRBJ2-1; 8 nucleotides match TRBD1. V was pared by 3 bases and J by 9 bases, with 17 bases of the junction left unmatched. This CDR3 is built from 17 residues. Germline CDR1 is SGDLS and CDR2 is YYNGEE. CDR3 nucleotide sequence: TGTGCCAGCAGCGACCCATGGGGACAGGAGGGCACGGGTGAGCAGTTCTTC. Translated: CASSDPWGQEGTGEQFF. Full variable domain (outside the CDR3, taken from reference TRBV9 and TRBJ2-1): DSGVTQTPKHLITATGQRVTLRCSPRSGDLSVYWYQQSLDQGLQFLIQYYNGEERAKGNILERFSAQQFPDLHSELNLSSLELGDSALYFCASSDPWGQEGTGEQFFGPGTRLTVL.

The rearrangement links TRBV18 to TRBJ1-4, with D uncertain. CDR1 is KGHSH and CDR2 is LQKENI in the germline V gene. The ends were cut back, 3 bases at V and 0 bases at J, with 5 bases in the middle. The CDR3 runs 14 residues. The CDR3 DNA sequence: TGTGCCAGCTCACCGCAGGCAACTAATGAAAAACTGTTTTTT. Encoded protein: CASSPQATNEKLFF.

The chain carries TRBV7-9 and TRBJ1-2, with a weak D call TRBD1 (6 bases). V was cut by 7 bases and J by 6 bases, with 15 bases left in between. CDR3 size: 13 residues. The germline gives CDR1 SEHNR, CDR2 FQNEAQ (reference sequence). The CDR3, as DNA: TGTGCCAGCAAGAGCGGGGGCAGGGATGGCTACACCTTC. Protein: CASKSGGRDGYTF.

CDR3 loop: CASSQPPYAGTSSYEQYF. The DNA for the CDR3 is TGTGCCAGCAGCCAACCACCTTACGCCGGGACTAGTTCCTACGAGCAGTACTTC. The chain uses TRBV3-1 and TRBJ2-7; 8 bases map to TRBD2. Germline V gene data show CDR1 as LGHDT and CDR2 as YNNKEL (reference sequence). After removal of 2 bases from V and 1 base from J, the junction contained 13 bases not matched to a gene. This CDR3 has 18 amino acids.

The rearrangement uses TRBV20-1 and TRBJ1-6; 9 nucleotides agree with TRBD1. The CDR3 has 15 amino acids. The germline gives CDR1 DFQATT, CDR2 SNEGSKA (reference sequence). V shed 0 bases and J 13 bases; nucleotides not matched to a gene: 10. CDR3 nucleotide sequence: TGCAGTGCTAGAGAGGTGGGACAGGGTTGGCCCCCCCTCCACTTT. Protein: CSAREVGQGWPPLHF.

As concerns this clonotype: At one end the junction does not follow the germline gene, possibly because of a read error. The chain joins TRBV7-7 to TRBJ2-5; 9 nucleotides line up with TRBD2. This CDR3 has 15 residues. Per germline, CDR1 SSHAT and CDR2 FNYEAQ (reference sequence). In nucleotides, the CDR3 is TGTGCTAGCAGCTTAGGTCAACTAGCGGGAGAGACCCAGTACTTC. Translating gives CASSLGQLAGETQYF.

CDR3 sequence: CASSREGTSELLPDPKETQYF. The CDR3 DNA reads TGTGCCAGCAGCCGCGAAGGGACTAGCGAACTACTACCGGATCCAAAAGAGACCCAGTACTTC. This chain links TRBV7-9 with TRBJ2-5; TRBD2 matches at 10 bases. The germline V gene encodes CDR1 SEHNR and CDR2 FQNEAQ (reference sequence). Trimming at V came to 5 bases and at J to 3 bases, leaving 24 bases not matched to a gene. The CDR3 loop spans 21 amino acids.

The chain carries TRBV7-9 and TRBJ1-5, with 7 bases matching TRBD1. In germline, CDR1 is SEHNR, CDR2 FQNEAQ (reference sequence). With V trimmed by 0 bases and J by 4 bases, 0 bases remained unmatched. This CDR3 has 14 amino acids. The CDR3 spells CASSLATGNQPQHF. For the CDR3, the DNA is TGTGCCAGCAGCTTAGCGACAGGGAATCAGCCCCAGCATTTT.

The V and J genes are TRBV9 and TRBJ1-5, with D uncertain. In germline, CDR1 is SGDLS, CDR2 YYNGEE. V shed 2 bases and J shed 1 base, with 7 bases lying between them. This CDR3 has 14 amino acids. The CDR3 protein is CASSVEGSNQPQHF. As DNA, the CDR3 is TGTGCCAGCAGCGTCGAGGGAAGCAATCAGCCCCAGCATTTT.

Only a few counts were recorded for this clonotype. The V gene is TRBV5-1, the J gene TRBJ2-7; TRBD1 or TRBD2 may be the D gene (5 bases each). Trimming removed 0 bases from V and 0 bases from J, with 13 bases in between. The CDR3 has 16 amino acids. Looked up from germline, CDR1 is SGHRS and CDR2 is YFSETQ. The CDR3 protein is CASSLGGGLSSYEQYF. The CDR3 nucleotides are TGCGCCAGCAGCTTGGGTGGGGGTCTCAGCTCCTACGAGCAGTACTTC.

The rearrangement links TRBV5-4 to TRBJ2-1; the match to TRBD1 covers 9 bases. The V gene's germline CDR1 is SGHNT and CDR2 YYREEE (reference sequence). The CDR3 extends over 17 amino acids. J gave up 1 base and V 1 base, and 6 bases lay outside the gene matches. CDR3 sequence reads: CASSLWLGTGSYNEQFF. The CDR3 region has the DNA TGTGCCAGCAGCTTGTGGTTGGGGACAGGGTCCTACAATGAGCAGTTCTTC.

V gene TRBV3-1 combines with J gene TRBJ2-2; D gene uncertain. CDR3 length: 12 amino acids. V lost 1 base, J lost 6 bases, and 3 bases lay in between. Germline loops: CDR1 LGHDT, CDR2 YNNKEL (reference sequence). CDR3 protein: CASSQGAGELFF. The CDR3 coding sequence is TGTGCCAGCAGCCAAGGTGCCGGGGAGCTGTTTTTT.

This clonotype was counted a few times. The chain couples TRBV5-1 to TRBJ2-3; 14 nucleotides line up with TRBD2. Looked up from germline, CDR1 is SGHRS and CDR2 is YFSETQ. This CDR3 is 18 amino acids long. The trim removed 5 bases at V and 4 bases at J, leaving 12 bases unmatched. CDR3 nucleotides: TGCGCCAGCAGACAAACCACCCCGGGACTAGCGGGAGCAGATACGCAGTATTTT. Its protein product is CASRQTTPGLAGADTQYF.

This clonotype has a handful of counts. One end of the junction fails to match germline, which may point to a read error. This chain connects TRBV7-7 to TRBJ2-1; 7 bases are shared with TRBD2. Looked up from germline, CDR1 is SSHAT and CDR2 is FNYEAQ (reference sequence). The CDR3 totals 18 residues. The CDR3 reads CASSLVAGARGSYNEQFF. CDR3 coding DNA: TGTGCTAGCAGCTTAGTTGCGGGAGCACGCGGGTCCTACAATGAGCAGTTCTTC.

This sequence joins TRBV5-1 and TRBJ2-5, with unresolved D. V was pared by 5 bases and J by 5 bases, with 16 bases between. CDR1 and CDR2 from the germline V gene are SGHRS and YFSETQ. The CDR3 covers 14 residues. The CDR3 loop reads CASSPRASRETQYF. The CDR3 nucleotides read TGCGCCAGCAGTCCCCGGGCGTCGCGGGAGACCCAGTACTTC.

This clonotype was picked up a small number of times. V and J are TRBV6-2 or TRBV6-3 and TRBJ2-7; TRBD1 agrees at 8 bases. V was clipped by 5 bases and J by 0 bases; unmatched bases: 6. The CDR3 runs to 15 residues. Looked up from germline, CDR1 is MNHEY and CDR2 is SVGEGT. CDR3: CASSDHGQGSYEQYF. CDR3 nucleotide sequence: TGTGCCAGCAGTGACCACGGACAGGGCTCCTACGAGCAGTACTTC.

This rearrangement joins TRBV10-3 to TRBJ2-7; 11 bases align to TRBD2. The CDR3 is 16 amino acids. Germline V gene sequence: CDR1 ENHRY, CDR2 SYGVKD. After removal of 0 bases from V and 0 bases from J, the junction contained 1 base not matched to a gene. The CDR3 loop is CAISESTSGISYEQYF. CDR3 DNA: TGTGCCATCAGTGAGTCGACTAGCGGGATCTCCTACGAGCAGTACTTC.

The chain employs TRBV12-3 or TRBV12-4 and TRBJ1-6; maybe TRBD1 (6 bases). The CDR3 spans 17 residues. V was trimmed by 1 base and J by 7 bases, leaving 17 bases between them. The CDR3 protein is CASSLDPGARRNSPLHF. For the CDR3, the DNA is TGTGCCAGCAGTTTAGATCCAGGGGCTCGTAGGAATTCACCCCTCCACTTT.

The chain joins TRBV29-1 to TRBJ2-5, with D possibly being TRBD2 (5 bases). Germline V gene data show CDR1 as SQVTM and CDR2 as ANQGSEA. V lost 7 bases and J lost 4, with 16 bases in between. CDR3 length equals 13 residues. CDR3 DNA sequence: TGCAGCGCCGACCTACGGGAAACAGAGACCCAGTACTTC. As protein: CSADLRETETQYF.

This clonotype was found a few times. V gene TRBV3-1 combines with J gene TRBJ2-7; D unclear. The V gene lost 4 bases and the J gene lost 6 bases, with 7 bases spanning the gap. Looked up from germline, CDR1 is LGHDT and CDR2 is YNNKEL (reference sequence). This CDR3 has 11 amino acids. The CDR3 here is CASSRRTEQYF. CDR3 sequence (DNA): TGTGCCAGCAGCCGAAGGACCGAGCAGTACTTC.

The genes are TRBV4-1 and TRBJ2-6; TRBD2 might be the D (6 bases). The CDR3 runs to 17 residues. Germline V gene lookup returns CDR1 MGHRA and CDR2 YSYEKL. The ends were cut back, 1 base at V and 1 base at J, with 11 bases in the middle. The CDR3 protein is CASSQGGEVSGANVLTF. CDR3 DNA: TGCGCCAGCAGCCAAGGGGGGGAGGTTTCTGGGGCCAACGTCCTGACTTTC.

J is TRBJ2-5 and V is TRBV29-1; D gene uncertain. The CDR3 totals 13 residues. The V gene lost 4 bases and the J gene lost 8 bases, with 17 bases spanning the gap. Germline CDR1 and CDR2: SQVTM and ANQGSEA. The CDR3 DNA sequence: TGCAGCGTTGGTGTCACACAAACGATAACCCAGTACTTC. This encodes CSVGVTQTITQYF.

A few counts support this clonotype. The chain joins TRBV23-1 to TRBJ1-4; TRBD1 agrees at 7 bases. TRBV23-1 is identified as an open reading frame with a role that is uncertain. Losses at the gene ends were 6 bases for V and 0 bases for J; bases not matched to a gene: 10. The CDR3 is 17 amino acids. CDR3 residues: CASRGGQNPATNEKLFF. CDR3 DNA sequence: TGCGCCAGCAGAGGGGGACAGAATCCTGCAACTAATGAAAAACTGTTTTTT.

V is TRBV20-1 and J is TRBJ2-7, with 8 bases lining up with TRBD1. Germline V gives CDR1 DFQATT, CDR2 SNEGSKA (reference sequence). V was clipped by 0 bases and J by 1 base; unmatched bases: 5. This CDR3 comprises 15 residues. The CDR3 here is CSARDRTGLSYEQYF. CDR3 nucleotide sequence: TGCAGTGCTAGAGATCGGACAGGGCTGTCCTACGAGCAGTACTTC.